This TCR beta chain originates from a study of regulatory T cells in long-lasting Graves disease. The overall study: Graves' patients, newly diagnosed, had taken antithyroid drugs under 3 months. Study-wide results and limits: The study found lower TCR diversity in persistent Graves' patients than in newly diagnosed ones.

Documented time point: newly diagnosed GD, antithyroid drugs for less than 3 months. Scientists built the TCR library using RNA that was extracted from PBMCs. At least ten counts were recorded for this clonotype. The antigen remains unidentified. Building of the TCR beta libraries involved iRepertoire HTBI primers and Arm-PCR of CDR3 regions. TCRdb called the multiplex PCR reads again in MiXCR, with one record for every CDR3 protein. The sample has fewer than 650,000 distinct CDR3 sequences, approximately 16% seen once. Trimming left V 5 bases short and J 5 bases short, with 19 bases between. The CDR3 contains 15 residues. In addition, the sample was reused for a study of T cells in Graves' hyperthyroidism and ophthalmopathy. That paper states: Graves' hyperthyroidism qualified as stable when ophthalmopathy did not progress within 18 months. HTBI primers were used for first-round RT-PCR of the TCR CDR3.

V is TRBV12-3 or TRBV12-4 and J is TRBJ2-7; no clear D gene. The TCR comes from a man aged 18 to 30 with Graves disease. The sample consisted of peripheral blood mononuclear cells (PBMCs), taken at new diagnosis, from a patient treated with antithyroid drugs. DNA for the CDR3: TGTGCCAGCAGTCCCATCAAGGGCCGAGGCCACGAGCAGTACTTC. It encodes CASSPIKGRGHEQYF.